The table lists the clone carrying this TCR beta chain with a few counts. Its antigen remains unidentified. The germline CDR1 and CDR2 sequences are SEHNR and FQNEAQ (reference sequence). The CDR3 has 12 residues. Deletions cut 5 bases from V and 4 bases from J, with 6 bases between. These data belong to a study of T-cell memory formation after mild COVID-19. Study-level points and caveats: Chiefly within CM and EM were the contracting CD4+ clones; CD8+ ones were within EMRA. While clones contracting from day 15 to 85 were balanced between CD4 and CD8, later expanders leaned CD4+.

The TCR alpha and TCR beta cDNA libraries, bearing sample barcodes and UMIs, were generated by 5'RACE using constant-segment primers. MiXCR, run by TCRdb on the 5' RACE reads, gives a single entry per CDR3 protein. There are a few hundred thousand distinct CDR3 sequences in the sample; approximately 15% occur only once, and roughly 21% lies in the top ten. Sequencing used PBMCs or a T cell subset sorted from them (not recorded which). The TCR was taken from a man aged 18-30 years who had mild COVID-19 (a few samples of this study predate the infection). Cell type and time point are not known. The rearrangement joins TRBV7-9 to TRBJ1-5; D remains unclear. The CDR3 loop reads CASSHENQPQHF. The CDR3 DNA reads as TGTGCCAGCAGCCACGAAAATCAGCCCCAGCATTTT. The complete variable domain, with remaining parts taken from reference TRBV7-9 and TRBJ1-5, reads DTGVSQNPRHKITKRGQNVTFRCDPISEHNRLYWYRQTLGQGPEFLTYFQNEAQLEKSRLLSDRFSAERPKGSFSTLEIQRTEQGDSAMYLCASSHENQPQHFGDGTRLSIL.